One and the same sample provided the 28 T cell receptor beta chains below, sequenced in a study of T cell responses to AZD1222 COVID-19 vaccine. The table came from immunoSEQ multiplex PCR; TCRdb's copy has only in-frame clones and leaves some out. There are over 65,000 clones in the sample; 70% to 80% occur only once, and 21% lies in the top ten. This specimen was peripheral blood, taken on day 0 of AZD1222 vaccination. The source of these receptors is an adult in good health.

This chain uses TRBV10-3 with TRBJ2-2; possible D gene TRBD2, 6 bases. The CDR3 spans 16 residues. Trimming stripped 0 bases from V and 7 bases from J, with 15 bases between. From germline, CDR1 is ENHRY and CDR2 SYGVKD. The chain's CDR3 is CAISESEGARGGELFF. DNA for the CDR3: TGTGCCATCAGTGAGTCGGAGGGCGCGAGGGGCGGGGAGCTGTTTTTT.

This rearrangement joins TRBV5-1 to TRBJ2-5, with D maybe TRBD2 (5 bases). V lost 4 bases and J 3 bases, leaving 19 bases between the germline ends. CDR1 is SGHRS and CDR2 is YFSETQ in the germline V gene. The CDR3 sequence is 16 residues long. The CDR3 loop is CASSGNTGNGEETQYF. CDR3 nucleotides: TGCGCCAGCAGCGGTAATACCGGGAATGGAGAAGAGACCCAGTACTTC. The variable domain in full, with the rest retrieved from reference TRBV5-1 and TRBJ2-5, is KAGVTQTPRYLIKTRGQQVTLSCSPISGHRSVSWYQQTPGQGLQFLFEYFSETQRNKGNFPGRFSGRQFSNSRSEMNVSTLELGDSALYLCASSGNTGNGEETQYFGPGTRLLVL.

This clone has more than one count but fewer than ten. The chain recombines TRBV3-1 (or the pseudogene TRBV3-2) with TRBJ2-7; possibly TRBD2 for D (5 bases). Trimming cost V 2 bases and J 3 bases, with 11 bases left between them. CDR1 and CDR2 from the germline V gene are LGHDT and YNNKEL (reference sequence). The CDR3 has 14 residues. CDR3 nucleotide sequence: TGTGCCAGCAGCCAACGTAGTGGAGGCTACGAGCAGTACTTC. Translated: CASSQRSGGYEQYF.

The chain joins TRBV5-1 to TRBJ2-7, with a possible D match to TRBD1 (6 bases). CDR1 and CDR2 from the germline V gene are SGHRS and YFSETQ. This CDR3 has 14 amino acids. V shed 5 bases and J shed 2 bases, with 14 bases lying between them. The CDR3 spells CASSEQGNTYEQYF. DNA of the CDR3: TGCGCCAGCAGTGAACAGGGAAACACCTACGAGCAGTACTTC.

V usage is TRBV3-1 (or the pseudogene TRBV3-2) and J usage is TRBJ1-4; D perhaps matches TRBD1 (5 bases). This CDR3 region has 17 residues. CDR1 and CDR2 from the germline V gene are LGHDT and YNNKEL (reference sequence). Trimming stripped 3 bases from V and 0 bases from J, with 14 bases between. The CDR3 coding sequence is TGTGCCAGCAGCCACGACAGATTTCATACAACTAATGAAAAACTGTTTTTT. Encoded protein: CASSHDRFHTTNEKLFF.

This chain joins TRBV19 and TRBJ2-7; 8 nucleotides align to TRBD2. Trimming at V came to 6 bases and at J to 1 base, leaving 11 bases not matched to a gene. The CDR3 sequence is 16 residues long. Germline CDR1 reads LNHDA; CDR2 reads SQIVND (reference sequence). This CDR3 reads CASSLRSTSASYEQYF. The CDR3 nucleotides are TGTGCCAGTAGCCTACGATCGACTAGCGCTTCCTACGAGCAGTACTTC.

The gene calls are TRBV30 and TRBJ1-1; D gene uncertain. Looked up from germline, CDR1 is GTSNPN and CDR2 is SVGIG (reference sequence). V shed 0 bases and J shed 1 base, with 6 bases lying between them. The CDR3 sequence is 13 residues long. CDR3 loop: CAWSVTENTEAFF. DNA of the CDR3: TGTGCCTGGAGTGTTACCGAGAACACTGAAGCTTTCTTT.

The chain uses TRBV28 and TRBJ1-1; D gene unclear. CDR1 is MDHEN and CDR2 is SYDVKM in the germline V gene. CDR3 size: 13 residues. V was clipped by 2 bases and J by 3 bases, with 7 bases between them. The CDR3 protein is CASSLDRYTEAFF. The CDR3 DNA reads TGTGCCAGCAGTTTAGATCGATACACTGAAGCTTTCTTT. The full variable domain, rest sourced from reference TRBV28 and TRBJ1-1, is DVKVTQSSRYLVKRTGEKVFLECVQDMDHENMFWYRQDPGLGLRLIYFSYDVKMKEKGDIPEGYSVSREKKERFSLILESASTNQTSMYLCASSLDRYTEAFFGQGTRLTVV.

The chain couples TRBV10-3 to TRBJ2-7, with 9 positions matching TRBD1. The length of the CDR3 is 16 residues. Trimming removed 4 bases from V and 3 bases from J; junction bases left unmatched: 10. CDR1 is ENHRY, CDR2 SYGVKD, per germline. The CDR3 loop is CAISGETGGGFYEQYF. DNA of the CDR3: TGTGCCATCAGTGGTGAAACAGGGGGCGGGTTCTACGAGCAGTACTTC.

This rearrangement joins TRBV5-1 to TRBJ1-1; possible D gene TRBD1, 5 bases. The CDR3 has 13 residues. V lost 4 bases, J lost 1 base, and 8 bases lay in between. Germline V lookup: CDR1 SGHRS, CDR2 YFSETQ. The CDR3 DNA reads as TGCGCCAGCAGCCGCGGACAGAACACTGAAGCTTTCTTT. It encodes CASSRGQNTEAFF.

V gene TRBV2 combines with J gene TRBJ1-2; D possibly corresponds to TRBD1 (6 bases). With 1 base removed from V and 2 bases from J, the gap between germline ends came to 11 bases. The germline V gene has CDR1 SNHLY and CDR2 FYNNEI. CDR3 length equals 15 residues. The CDR3 loop is CASSEERGANYGYTF. The CDR3 region has the DNA TGTGCCAGCAGTGAAGAACGGGGGGCCAACTATGGCTACACCTTC.

The chain employs TRBV27 and TRBJ1-5; D is uncertain. Trimming cost V 0 bases and J 8 bases, with 14 bases left between them. The CDR3 contains 15 residues. Germline CDR1 MNHEY, CDR2 SMNVEV (reference sequence). The CDR3 loop is CASSLSNVGLKPQHF. CDR3 DNA: TGTGCCAGCAGTTTATCGAATGTCGGCCTGAAGCCCCAGCATTTT.

This clone was found a few times. The chain combines TRBV12-3 or TRBV12-4 with TRBJ2-7; 10 bases match TRBD2. The V segment lost 6 bases and the J segment 6 bases; nucleotides outside the gene matches: 5. The CDR3 sequence is 13 residues long. The CDR3 is CASRRTSGAEQYF. The CDR3 DNA reads as TGTGCCAGCAGAAGGACTAGCGGTGCCGAGCAGTACTTC.

J is TRBJ1-2 and V is TRBV5-1, with a weak D call TRBD1 (6 bases). The CDR3 spans 13 residues. Germline CDR1 SGHRS, CDR2 YFSETQ. V lost 0 bases to trimming and J lost 6 bases, with 9 bases between them. CDR3 bases: TGCGCCAGCAGCTTGGGACAGGATAATGGCTACACCTTC. Translated, it gives CASSLGQDNGYTF.

The rearrangement uses TRBV29-1 and TRBJ2-1; TRBD2 matches at 8 bases. Germline V gives CDR1 SQVTM, CDR2 ANQGSEA. V shed 7 bases and J 3 bases; nucleotides not matched to a gene: 8. This CDR3 has 14 amino acids. The CDR3 protein is CSGSLAGRYNEQFF. DNA of the CDR3: TGCAGCGGGTCTCTAGCGGGCCGCTACAATGAGCAGTTCTTC.

V is TRBV3-1 (or the pseudogene TRBV3-2) and J is TRBJ2-7, with D unresolved. Germline CDR1 LGHDT, CDR2 YNNKEL (reference sequence). The CDR3 covers 12 residues. V was cut by 1 base and J by 7 bases, with 8 bases left in between. The CDR3 DNA reads as TGTGCCAGCAGCCAAGTATTTGGTGAGCAGTACTTC. Translating it yields CASSQVFGEQYF.

This chain uses TRBV6-5 with TRBJ2-7, with 8 bases that match TRBD2. The CDR3 contains 14 residues. The trim removed 7 bases at V and 6 bases at J, leaving 11 bases unmatched. CDR1 is MNHEY, CDR2 SVGAGI, per germline. Here the CDR3 DNA reads TGTGCCAGCACCAAGGGTAGCGGGAACTTCGAGCAGTACTTC. Protein product: CASTKGSGNFEQYF.

The chain uses TRBV13 and TRBJ2-1; D not certain. Deletions cut 0 bases from V and 0 bases from J, with 12 bases between. The germline V gene has CDR1 PRHDT and CDR2 FYEKMQ (reference sequence). This CDR3 region has 17 residues. CDR3 coding DNA: TGTGCCAGCAGCTTAGGTGGAGTCTTGAGCTCCTACAATGAGCAGTTCTTC. This sequence encodes CASSLGGVLSSYNEQFF. Variable domain in full (rest from reference TRBV13 and TRBJ2-1): AAGVIQSPRHLIKEKRETATLKCYPIPRHDTVYWYQQGPGQDPQFLISFYEKMQSDKGSIPDRFSAQQFSDYHSELNMSSLELGDSALYFCASSLGGVLSSYNEQFFGPGTRLTVL.

DNA of the CDR3: TGTGCCATCAGGGAGGGTCGACAGGACAATGAGCAGTTCTTC. Translation: CAIREGRQDNEQFF. The chain links TRBV10-3 to TRBJ2-1; D possibly matches TRBD1 or TRBD2 (6 bases each). V dropped 6 bases and J dropped 5 bases, with 14 bases sitting between them. Germline V gene lookup returns CDR1 ENHRY and CDR2 SYGVKD. The CDR3 runs 14 residues.

This rearrangement joins TRBV27 to TRBJ2-2; 9 bases align to TRBD2. CDR3 size: 15 residues. The germline CDR1 and CDR2 sequences are MNHEY and SMNVEV (reference sequence). The ends lost 3 bases at V and 4 bases at J; junction bases unmatched: 3. The CDR3 coding sequence is TGTGCCAGCAGTTTCGCGGGAGGGATCACCGGGGAGCTGTTTTTT. This gives the protein CASSFAGGITGELFF.

The rearrangement uses TRBV18 and TRBJ1-2, with 7 nucleotides matching TRBD1. Germline CDR1 and CDR2: KGHSH and LQKENI. This CDR3 has 13 amino acids. The ends lost 4 bases at V and 3 bases at J; junction bases unmatched: 2. CDR3 region: CASSLGQDYGYTF. CDR3 sequence (DNA): TGTGCCAGCTCACTTGGACAGGACTATGGCTACACCTTC.

The chain joins TRBV28 to TRBJ1-1; TRBD1 matches at 7 bases. With V trimmed by 6 bases and J by 1 base, 8 bases remained unmatched. The CDR3 sequence is 15 residues long. Germline V gives CDR1 MDHEN, CDR2 SYDVKM. This CDR3 reads CASRRLRQGNTEAFF. The CDR3, as DNA: TGTGCCAGCAGGAGACTTCGACAGGGGAACACTGAAGCTTTCTTT. Based on the CDR3 plus reference TRBV28 and TRBJ1-1, the full variable domain is DVKVTQSSRYLVKRTGEKVFLECVQDMDHENMFWYRQDPGLGLRLIYFSYDVKMKEKGDIPEGYSVSREKKERFSLILESASTNQTSMYLCASRRLRQGNTEAFFGQGTRLTVV.

The chain combines TRBV28 with TRBJ1-5, with a tentative D call TRBD1 (6 bases). The CDR3 contains 16 residues. Trimming shortened V by 4 bases and J by 5 bases, and 18 bases separated the two germline ends. The germline CDR1 and CDR2 sequences are MDHEN and SYDVKM. This CDR3 is CASSSTVRQAHQPQHF. In nucleotides, the CDR3 is TGTGCCAGCAGTTCCACCGTTCGACAGGCCCATCAGCCCCAGCATTTT.

This rearrangement joins TRBV19 to TRBJ1-4; TRBD1 agrees at 8 bases. The CDR3 spans 18 residues. The J segment lost 1 base and the V segment lost 5 bases, leaving 12 bases of the junction unmatched. Germline CDR1 and CDR2: LNHDA and SQIVND (reference sequence). CDR3 sequence (DNA): TGTGCCAGTAGTCCGGGACAGGTTTACCGGGTAACTAATGAAAAACTGTTTTTT. Its translation: CASSPGQVYRVTNEKLFF.

The rearrangement links TRBV4-1 to TRBJ1-6; D may be TRBD1 (6 bases). The germline V gene has CDR1 MGHRA and CDR2 YSYEKL. V was trimmed by 6 bases and J by 6 bases, leaving 18 bases between them. CDR3 length: 16 residues. In DNA form, the CDR3 reads TGCGCCAGCAGTCGTGGGGGGGCTAGGGGTAATTCACCCCTCCACTTT. This sequence encodes CASSRGGARGNSPLHF.

The chain links TRBV28 to TRBJ1-3; D is undetermined. V was trimmed by 6 bases and J by 4 bases, leaving 13 bases between them. This CDR3 is built from 14 residues. Germline lookup yields CDR1 MDHEN and CDR2 SYDVKM. The CDR3 coding sequence is TGTGCCAGCAGAAGCCTTGTCACCGGAAACACCATATATTTT. Its protein product is CASRSLVTGNTIYF.

V is TRBV20-1 and J is TRBJ2-1; D not resolved. Trimming removed 5 bases at V and 7 bases at J, with 9 bases between. Germline values: CDR1 DFQATT, CDR2 SNEGSKA (reference sequence). The CDR3 length is 11 residues. The CDR3 is CSASPFNEQFF. CDR3 DNA: TGCAGTGCTTCCCCCTTTAATGAGCAGTTCTTC.

On this clone itself: A read error is possible here, since a much larger clone lies one base away. The rearrangement joins TRBV5-6 to TRBJ1-2; D is unclear. Trimming left V 0 bases short and J 2 bases short, with 5 bases between. Germline lookup yields CDR1 SGHDT and CDR2 YYEEEE. The CDR3 is 13 amino acids. The CDR3 region is CASSLGQNYGYTF. In DNA form, the CDR3 reads TGTGCCAGCAGCTTGGGTCAGAACTATGGCTACACCTTC.